The 12 T cell receptor beta chains presented below share a single source sample, sequenced in a study of T cell changes during pregnancy in multiple sclerosis. Produced via immunoSEQ multiplex PCR; TCRdb's table is partial and in-frame only. The sample contains 35,000 to 50,000 clones, 88% of which appear only once. This specimen consisted of CD4+ T cells from peripheral blood mononuclear cells, obtained in the second trimester of pregnancy. These receptor sequences come from a female donor with multiple sclerosis, enrolled in a pregnancy study.

This clone turned up a few times. This chain joins TRBV29-1 and TRBJ2-5, with 11 bases matching TRBD2. V shed 7 bases, J shed 1 base, and the junction held 5 bases outside the gene matches. CDR3 size: 14 residues. CDR1 and CDR2 (germline): SQVTM, ANQGSEA. The CDR3 region is CSAFSGRAQETQYF. The CDR3 DNA reads TGCAGCGCTTTTAGCGGGAGGGCCCAAGAGACCCAGTACTTC.

The gene calls are TRBV6-1 and TRBJ2-5; possibly TRBD1 for D (6 bases). This CDR3 has 18 residues. CDR1 and CDR2 from the germline V gene are MNHNS and SASEGT. V was shortened by 4 bases and J by 5 bases, with 26 bases between the two germline ends. The CDR3 reads CASSVAPPRQGIGETQYF. CDR3 bases: TGTGCCAGCAGTGTGGCCCCCCCCCGGCAGGGGATTGGGGAGACCCAGTACTTC.

This clone was seen only a few times. The rearrangement joins TRBV5-8 to TRBJ2-2, with D hard to call. The V gene lost 4 bases and the J gene lost 3 bases, with 7 bases spanning the gap. Germline CDR1 SGHTS, CDR2 YDEGEE. This CDR3 has 13 amino acids. The CDR3 DNA is TGTGCCAGCAGCCTGAGATACACCGGGGAGCTGTTTTTT. It specifies CASSLRYTGELFF.

A single count supports this clone. The CDR3 loop reads CASSPRTVAVEADTEAFF. The CDR3 DNA follows: TGTGCCAGCAGTCCACGGACCGTCGCCGTGGAAGCGGACACTGAAGCTTTCTTT. The rearrangement joins TRBV27 to TRBJ1-1; no firm D call. The CDR3 runs to 18 residues. Trimming stripped 5 bases from V and 3 bases from J, with 25 bases between. CDR1 is MNHEY, CDR2 SMNVEV, per germline (reference sequence).

V and J are TRBV10-3 and TRBJ2-5; tentatively, D is TRBD1 (5 bases). In germline, CDR1 is ENHRY, CDR2 SYGVKD. V lost 3 bases and J 2 bases, leaving 7 bases between the germline ends. There are 13 residues in the CDR3. The CDR3 spells CAISDRDQETQYF. The CDR3, as DNA: TGTGCCATCAGTGACAGGGATCAAGAGACCCAGTACTTC.

V gene TRBV7-2 combines with J gene TRBJ2-7, with 7 bases lining up with TRBD1. CDR3 length: 15 residues. Germline V CDR1 and CDR2: SGHTA, FQGNSA. The V segment lost 1 base and the J segment 0 bases; nucleotides outside the gene matches: 3. The DNA of the CDR3 is TGTGCCAGCAGCTTAGAGTGGACAGGCTCCTACGAGCAGTACTTC. It codes for CASSLEWTGSYEQYF. The whole variable domain, filled in from reference TRBV7-2 and TRBJ2-7, reads GAGVSQSPSNKVTEKGKDVELRCDPISGHTALYWYRQSLGQGLEFLIYFQGNSAPDKSGLPSDRFSAERTGGSVSTLTIQRTQQEDSAVYLCASSLEWTGSYEQYFGPGTRLTVT.

The CDR3 region has the DNA TGTGCCAGCAGCGACGGGACACGCTATGGCTACACCTTC. It yields the protein CASSDGTRYGYTF. The genes are TRBV6-4 and TRBJ1-2, with a weak D call TRBD1 (6 bases). The germline gives CDR1 MRHNA, CDR2 SNTAGT. CDR3 size: 13 residues. Trimming removed 6 bases at V and 4 bases at J, with 12 bases between.

The chain couples TRBV6-6 to TRBJ1-2; a weak D match, TRBD1 (5 bases). Germline values: CDR1 MNHNY, CDR2 SVGAGI (reference sequence). Trimming removed 6 bases at V and 2 bases at J, with 16 bases between. This CDR3 is built from 15 residues. The CDR3 DNA reads as TGTGCCAGCAGGACCCCCCGGGAGGGGAACTATGGCTACACCTTC. This codes for CASRTPREGNYGYTF.

V and J are TRBV29-1 and TRBJ1-1, with a tentative D call TRBD1 (6 bases). CDR3 length: 13 residues. The germline CDR1 and CDR2 sequences are SQVTM and ANQGSEA. V lost 4 bases and J lost 0, with 9 bases in between. The CDR3 DNA reads TGCAGCGTTGGGGGGCTAATGAACACTGAAGCTTTCTTT. Its translation is CSVGGLMNTEAFF.

This rearrangement joins TRBV6-4 to TRBJ2-1; perhaps TRBD2 as D (5 bases). Germline values: CDR1 MRHNA, CDR2 SNTAGT. The V end lost 2 bases, the J end lost 12 bases, and 14 bases lay between the germline ends. This CDR3 region has 13 residues. The DNA of the CDR3 is TGTGCCAGCAGTGACAACATCCCGGGGTGGCAGTTCTTC. It is translated as CASSDNIPGWQFF.

The V gene is TRBV7-2, the J gene TRBJ2-7, with TRBD2 identical over 12 bases. CDR3 length: 16 amino acids. CDR1 and CDR2 from the germline V gene are SGHTA and FQGNSA. After removal of 5 bases from V and 6 bases from J, the junction contained 11 bases not matched to a gene. The DNA of the CDR3 is TGTGCCAGCAGCCTAAAGGCTAGCGGGAGGGCGGGCGAGCAGTACTTC. It is translated as CASSLKASGRAGEQYF. The entire variable domain, with the rest obtained from reference TRBV7-2 and TRBJ2-7, is as follows: GAGVSQSPSNKVTEKGKDVELRCDPISGHTALYWYRQSLGQGLEFLIYFQGNSAPDKSGLPSDRFSAERTGGSVSTLTIQRTQQEDSAVYLCASSLKASGRAGEQYFGPGTRLTVT.

This rearrangement joins TRBV5-8 to TRBJ2-1, with 9 bases matching TRBD2. The germline gives CDR1 SGHTS, CDR2 YDEGEE. Losses at the gene ends were 0 bases for V and 6 bases for J; bases not matched to a gene: 4. CDR3 length: 15 amino acids. The DNA of the CDR3 is TGTGCCAGCAGCTTGGGACTAGCGGCCTCCAATGAGCAGTTCTTC. This translates into CASSLGLAASNEQFF.